One and the same sample provided the 4 T cell receptor beta chains below, sequenced in a study of cytomegalovirus exposure and HLA in healthy donors. The PCR employed 60 Vbeta primers together with 13 Jbeta primers. Produced via immunoSEQ multiplex PCR; TCRdb's table is partial and in-frame only. The data contain some 180,000 clones, approximately 80% of them seen just once; the ten biggest clones take up about 2.8%. Sequenced: PBMCs. These receptors originate from a woman aged 25 to 45 in good health and CMV-seronegative.

The V gene is TRBV5-4, the J gene TRBJ2-7; 8 bases are shared with TRBD2. CDR3 length: 14 residues. V was pared by 1 base and J by 3 bases, with 3 bases of the junction left unmatched. Germline-derived CDR1 and CDR2 are SGHNT and YYREEE (reference sequence). The CDR3 protein is CASSLRAGGYEQYF. CDR3 DNA: TGTGCCAGCAGCTTGAGGGCGGGGGGCTACGAGCAGTACTTC.

V and J are TRBV11-2 and TRBJ2-5, with D tentatively TRBD1 (6 bases). The CDR3 totals 17 residues. V shed 2 bases and J shed 2 bases, with 18 bases lying between them. Germline V CDR1 and CDR2: SGHAT, FQNNGV. The CDR3 DNA sequence: TGTGCCAGCAGCTTATTCCCAGGGACATATACTCAAGAGACCCAGTACTTC. Its protein is CASSLFPGTYTQETQYF.

The DNA of the CDR3 is TGTGCCAGCAGCCCCCAGGAAGCCTATAATTCACCCCTCCACTTT. This gives the protein CASSPQEAYNSPLHF. This rearrangement joins TRBV9 to TRBJ1-6; D is uncertain. Trimming removed 4 bases at V and 2 bases at J, with 10 bases between. In germline, CDR1 is SGDLS, CDR2 YYNGEE. This CDR3 is 15 amino acids long.

The CDR3 nucleotides are TGTGCCAGCACCCTCCCAGAGGGGCGGGATAAGCAGTTCTTC. Protein: CASTLPEGRDKQFF. The chain is built from TRBV28 and TRBJ2-1, with D maybe TRBD2 (6 bases). Germline V gives CDR1 MDHEN, CDR2 SYDVKM. There are 14 residues in the CDR3. V lost 7 bases and J lost 11, with 21 bases in between.